This T cell receptor (beta chain) is from a study of cytomegalovirus exposure and HLA in healthy donors. Findings and caveats of the study: 150 or so TCR beta chains were listed as cytomegalovirus-associated. Beyond CMV serostatus, there was no information to go on about immune exposure.

V was clipped by 5 bases and J by 4 bases; unmatched bases: 5. Germline assignment: CDR1 SQVTM and CDR2 ANQGSEA. The CDR3 has 15 residues. Amplification used 60 Vbeta primers and 13 Jbeta primers. Only in-frame clones appear in the TCRdb table, and some are missing; sequencing was by immunoSEQ multiplex PCR. The sample consists of about 140,000 clones, 73% of them appearing once. Concerning this clone: The antigen remains unidentified.

Sequencing was done on a sample of PBMCs. J is TRBJ2-2 and V is TRBV29-1, with 12 bases lining up with TRBD2. This TCR was recovered from a woman between 40 and 55 years old in good health and CMV-seronegative. The chain's CDR3 is CSVRLAGGRTGELFF. The CDR3 nucleotides are TGCAGCGTTCGTCTAGCGGGGGGGCGCACCGGGGAGCTGTTTTTT.